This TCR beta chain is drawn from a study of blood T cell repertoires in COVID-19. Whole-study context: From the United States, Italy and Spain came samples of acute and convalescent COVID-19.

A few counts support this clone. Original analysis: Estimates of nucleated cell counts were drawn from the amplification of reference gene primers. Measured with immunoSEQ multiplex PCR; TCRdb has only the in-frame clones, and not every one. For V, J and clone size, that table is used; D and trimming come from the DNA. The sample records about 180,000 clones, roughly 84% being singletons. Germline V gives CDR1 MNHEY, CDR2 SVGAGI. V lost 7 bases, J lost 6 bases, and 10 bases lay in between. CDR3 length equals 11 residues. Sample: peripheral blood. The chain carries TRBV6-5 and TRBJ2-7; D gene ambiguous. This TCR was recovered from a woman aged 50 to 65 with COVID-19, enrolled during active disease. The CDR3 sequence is CASNFPGEQYF. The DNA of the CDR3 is TGTGCCAGCAATTTCCCGGGCGAGCAGTACTTC.